A single sample gave rise to the 3 T cell receptor beta chains below, sequenced in a study of CD8 T cells in ankylosing spondylitis. Findings and limits, study-wide: A motif of fewer than ten highly homologous TCR beta variants was seen as apparently characteristic of ankylosing spondylitis blood.

Their cognate antigens are unknown. TCRdb itself ran the 5' RACE reads through MiXCR, one entry per CDR3 protein. The table lists 670,000 or so distinct CDR3 sequences, 15% to 20% of them singletons, with around 20% in the top ten. The material sequenced was blood, either unsorted or a sorted T cell fraction (not recorded which). These receptors all come from a male donor with ankylosing spondylitis.

The sample holds a few counts of this clonotype. The chain has TRBV5-8 and TRBJ2-1, with 11 nucleotides matching TRBD2. CDR3 size: 17 residues. The V gene end was trimmed by 0 bases and the J gene end by 4 bases; junction bases not matched to a gene: 6. Germline CDR1 SGHTS, CDR2 YDEGEE. This chain's CDR3 is CASSLGGLAGGYNEQFF. The CDR3 nucleotides are TGTGCCAGCAGCTTGGGGGGGCTAGCGGGAGGTTACAATGAGCAGTTCTTC.

This clonotype was seen a handful of times. The genes are TRBV15 and TRBJ2-1, with 11 bases identical to TRBD2. Germline CDR1 reads LNHNV; CDR2 reads YYDKDF (reference sequence). The CDR3 totals 16 residues. The trim removed 0 bases at V and 4 bases at J, leaving 2 bases unmatched. The CDR3 DNA follows: TGTGCCACCAGCAGAGATGGGACTAGCGGATACAATGAGCAGTTCTTC. As protein: CATSRDGTSGYNEQFF.

This clonotype was detected only a few times. The chain carries TRBV12-3 or TRBV12-4 and TRBJ2-2; D is perhaps TRBD2 (6 bases). The CDR3 sequence is 14 residues long. Trimming removed 7 bases from V and 2 bases from J, with 11 bases in between. The CDR3 loop is CASTLASNTGELFF. As DNA, the CDR3 is TGTGCCAGCACCCTAGCGAGTAACACCGGGGAGCTGTTTTTT.